The clone carrying this TCR beta chain was observed at least ten times. This sample stems from a study of low-dose radiotherapy and immunotherapy resistance in tumors. As for the study in general: For Cohort 1, fractions of 0.5 Gy were given every 2 weeks, reaching 6.5 Gy overall. Patients took aspirin 300 mg by mouth once daily. This continued for four cycles, starting on cycle 1 day 1.

Germline-derived CDR1 and CDR2 are SNHLY and FYNNEI. The V gene lost 6 bases and the J gene lost 5 bases, with 11 bases spanning the gap. The CDR3 is 13 residues long. Time point reported: after trial treatment. Treatment indicated: LDRT plus nivolumab, ipilimumab, low-dose cyclophosphamide and aspirin (RACIN trial). Ipilimumab, nivolumab, aspirin, low-dose cyclophosphamide and low-dose radiotherapy were administered to donors. TRAV- and TRBV-specific primers were used for first-strand cDNA, which covered alpha and beta chains. The TCRs were subjected to amplification over roughly 18 PCR cycles employing a constant-region primer in conjunction with a V-primer adapter. TCRdb analysed the reads with MiXCR anew, one entry per CDR3 protein. The sample has 95,000 to 100,000 distinct CDR3 sequences; about 20% are singletons.

This TCR was sampled from a male donor with prostate cancer. This sample comprised PBMCs, obtained after low-dose radiotherapy plus immunotherapy. The V gene is TRBV2, the J gene TRBJ2-1; tentatively, D is TRBD1 or TRBD2 (5 bases each). The CDR3 spells CASSRDANNEQFF. CDR3 nucleotide sequence: TGTGCCAGCAGCCGGGACGCCAACAATGAGCAGTTCTTC.